The 31 T cell receptor beta chains below were found in one sample sequenced in a study of HIV-infected patients and healthy controls (dated by TCRdb to between 2013 and 2015). Since whole blood was used without any cell fractionation, the repertoire reflected all peripheral T cells in unsorted form. The library came from 5' RACE. The instrument given in TCRdb is Illumina MiSeq. About 500 ng RNA was reverse transcribed with SuperScript III using primers against the alpha and beta constant regions. Separate alpha and beta chain libraries were made by chain-specific third strand synthesis with multiplexing indices. In-frame beta chains were kept once TCRdb had trimmed the public reads at Q25 with fastp and called clones with MiXCR. Rows with one shared CDR3 protein collapse into an entry with the most common genes and DNA. The sample profile shows roughly 22,000 distinct CDR3 sequences; about 9% of them were found once. The top ten hold almost 4% of the sample.

What was sequenced was blood. The receptor set was obtained from an adult in good health.

This clonotype was counted many times. The gene calls are TRBV12-3 or TRBV12-4 and TRBJ2-7, with 11 nucleotides matching TRBD1. The trim removed 1 base at V and 3 bases at J, leaving 5 bases unmatched. The CDR3 sequence is 16 residues long. The DNA of the CDR3 is TGTGCCAGCAGTTTAGGTGAAGGGACAGGGGGCTACGAGCAGTACTTC. It specifies CASSLGEGTGGYEQYF.

The chain carries TRBV19 and TRBJ2-3; D possibly corresponds to TRBD2 (6 bases). CDR3 length: 15 residues. V lost 6 bases and J 1 base, leaving 14 bases between the germline ends. Germline CDR1 LNHDA, CDR2 SQIVND (reference sequence). Here the CDR3 DNA reads TGTGCCAGTAGGACCGGGCGCGGGGGCACAGATACGCAGTATTTT. Its protein product is CASRTGRGGTDTQYF.

This clonotype was recorded many times. The chain links TRBV7-2 to TRBJ2-1, with unresolved D. The CDR3 length is 12 residues. CDR1 SGHTA and CDR2 FQGNSA come from the germline V gene. V dropped 3 bases and J dropped 9 bases, with 9 bases sitting between them. This CDR3 reads CASSLSRGEQFF. DNA of the CDR3: TGTGCCAGCAGCTTGTCCCGCGGTGAGCAGTTCTTC.

This clonotype was observed at least ten times. The chain links TRBV7-9 to TRBJ1-2, with 7 bases matching TRBD1. Per the germline V gene, CDR1 is SEHNR and CDR2 is FQNEAQ (reference sequence). The trim removed 5 bases at V and 4 bases at J, leaving 10 bases unmatched. The length of the CDR3 is 15 residues. The CDR3 DNA follows: TGTGCCAGCAGCCCGGGACAGCGGCTCCTCTATGGCTACACCTTC. This codes for CASSPGQRLLYGYTF.

As DNA, the CDR3 is TGCGCCAGCAGTGAGTCCAATTCAGATACGCAGTATTTT. Translating it yields CASSESNSDTQYF. The rearrangement uses TRBV10-1 and TRBJ2-3, with D uncertain. This CDR3 has 13 amino acids. Trimming left V 0 bases short and J 4 bases short, with 5 bases between. Germline lookup yields CDR1 WNHNN and CDR2 SYGVQD (reference sequence).

This clonotype occurred a few times. The chain is built from TRBV2 and TRBJ1-2; a possible D gene is TRBD1 (5 bases). CDR3 length equals 16 residues. The V and J ends lost 2 bases and 3 bases respectively, with 16 bases between them. The germline V gene has CDR1 SNHLY and CDR2 FYNNEI. In DNA form, the CDR3 reads TGTGCCAGCAGTGAATTTAGGGGCAGGGAGGACTATGGCTACACCTTC. Its translation: CASSEFRGREDYGYTF.

By its share, this clonotype is medium-sized (0.01 to 0.1%). The chain combines TRBV4-3 with TRBJ2-3; either TRBD1 or TRBD2 may fit D (7 bases each). Germline V gene sequence: CDR1 LGHNA, CDR2 YSLEER. The germline V and J ends were trimmed by 0 bases and 2 bases, with 15 bases remaining between them. This CDR3 spans 17 amino acids. The CDR3 sequence: CASSQDQGGGPTDTQYF. The CDR3, as DNA: TGCGCCAGCAGCCAAGATCAGGGGGGGGGCCCCACAGATACGCAGTATTTT.

This clonotype was counted ten times or more. The chain has TRBV11-3 and TRBJ2-6, with 7 bases fitting TRBD2. With 5 bases clipped from V and 4 bases from J, the junction kept 2 bases outside the gene matches. Looked up from germline, CDR1 is SGHNT and CDR2 is YENEEA. This CDR3 has 14 residues. In DNA, the CDR3 is TGTGCCAGCAGCACGGGGGGAGGGGCCAACGTCCTGACTTTC. Protein product: CASSTGGGANVLTF.

This clonotype was observed many times. The chain carries TRBV10-2 and TRBJ2-5, with TRBD2 matching 11 bases. CDR1 and CDR2 from the germline V gene are WSHSY and SAAADI. The ends lost 6 bases at V and 5 bases at J; junction bases unmatched: 5. The CDR3 is 14 residues long. CDR3 in amino acids: CASRTSGTVETQYF. The DNA for the CDR3 is TGCGCCAGCAGGACTAGCGGGACGGTCGAGACCCAGTACTTC.

This clonotype has at least ten counts. The chain recombines TRBV18 with TRBJ2-1; TRBD1 matches at 11 bases. Per the germline V gene, CDR1 is KGHSH and CDR2 is LQKENI. V dropped 4 bases and J dropped 9; count of bases not matched to a gene: 14. This CDR3 spans 17 amino acids. The CDR3 DNA reads as TGTGCCAGCTCACTAAGCACCGGGACAGGGGGTGGCGGTGAGCAGTTCTTC. Translation gives CASSLSTGTGGGGEQFF.

This clonotype counts as medium-sized. The chain's CDR3 is CASSQVPYNSPLHF. In nucleotides, the CDR3 is TGTGCCAGCAGCCAAGTACCCTATAATTCACCCCTCCACTTT. This chain uses TRBV3-1 with TRBJ1-6; D ambiguous. Germline V gives CDR1 LGHDT, CDR2 YNNKEL (reference sequence). V lost 1 base and J lost 2, with 3 bases in between. The CDR3 is 14 residues long.

This clonotype was seen a handful of times. V usage is TRBV2 and J usage is TRBJ1-4, with D perhaps matching TRBD1 (5 bases). The CDR3 length is 13 residues. V gave up 3 bases and J gave up 8 bases, with 10 bases separating them. From germline, CDR1 is SNHLY and CDR2 FYNNEI. The CDR3 region is CASSEGLGEKLFF. CDR3 bases: TGTGCCAGCAGTGAGGGGCTGGGGGAAAAACTGTTTTTT.

The sample holds many counts of this clonotype. This sequence joins TRBV10-3 and TRBJ2-1, with TRBD1 identical over 7 bases. Trimming at V came to 4 bases and at J to 5 bases, leaving 2 bases not matched to a gene. Germline V gene sequence: CDR1 ENHRY, CDR2 SYGVKD. There are 13 residues in the CDR3. The CDR3 nucleotides read TGTGCCATCAGTGTTGGGACAGACAATGAGCAGTTCTTC. Its translation is CAISVGTDNEQFF.

This clonotype appeared many times. The chain links TRBV29-1 to TRBJ1-1; TRBD1 aligns across 9 bases. Germline V lookup: CDR1 SQVTM, CDR2 ANQGSEA. The V and J ends lost 6 bases and 5 bases, in that order; junction bases with no gene match: 10. This CDR3 has 14 amino acids. The CDR3 nucleotides are TGCAGCGTCTCGGACAGGGGAGGAAAAACTGAAGCTTTCTTT. The encoded protein is CSVSDRGGKTEAFF.

This clonotype was seen ten or more times. V and J are TRBV3-1 and TRBJ2-3; perhaps TRBD2 as D (5 bases). V lost 1 base and J 4 bases, leaving 12 bases between the germline ends. There are 15 residues in the CDR3. Germline V gene sequence: CDR1 LGHDT, CDR2 YNNKEL (reference sequence). As DNA, the CDR3 is TGTGCCAGCAGCCAAGCCTCGGGGTTCCCAGATACGCAGTATTTT. It translates to CASSQASGFPDTQYF.

This clonotype came up many times. The CDR3 DNA follows: TGTGCCAGTAGTATTGGAGGTGGGGCCAACTCTGGGGCCAACGTCCTGACTTTC. This encodes CASSIGGGANSGANVLTF. The chain couples TRBV19 to TRBJ2-6; tentatively, D is TRBD1 or TRBD2 (5 bases each). The CDR3 extends over 18 amino acids. Germline CDR1 LNHDA, CDR2 SQIVND (reference sequence). V was cut by 3 bases and J by 0 bases, with 15 bases left in between.

This clonotype came up many times. This chain links TRBV5-1 with TRBJ1-5; D is unclear. This CDR3 has 15 amino acids. The germline V gene has CDR1 SGHRS and CDR2 YFSETQ. Trimming stripped 5 bases from V and 7 bases from J, with 19 bases between. In DNA form, the CDR3 reads TGCGCCAGCAGTTGGGAGACTTATCTTGGGCAGCCCCAGCATTTT. Translation: CASSWETYLGQPQHF.

This clonotype was counted ten times or more. The chain uses TRBV4-1 and TRBJ2-7; D is uncertain. This CDR3 has 16 amino acids. The germline gives CDR1 MGHRA, CDR2 YSYEKL. Trimming left V 0 bases short and J 1 base short, with 13 bases between. CDR3 amino acids: CASSQETEAGSYEQYF. CDR3 sequence (DNA): TGCGCCAGCAGCCAAGAGACCGAGGCCGGGTCCTACGAGCAGTACTTC.

The table lists this clonotype with many counts. The rearrangement links TRBV25-1 to TRBJ2-7; the D is unclear. The V and J ends lost 4 bases and 2 bases respectively, with 9 bases between them. Germline V gives CDR1 MGHDK, CDR2 SYGVNS. The CDR3 sequence is 13 residues long. This CDR3 is CASSGKRAYEQYF. The CDR3 coding sequence is TGTGCCAGCAGTGGAAAGAGAGCCTACGAGCAGTACTTC.

This clonotype was seen ten or more times. The chain uses TRBV15 and TRBJ1-6; 7 nucleotides agree with TRBD1. Germline V gene sequence: CDR1 LNHNV, CDR2 YYDKDF (reference sequence). This CDR3 has 14 residues. Trimming cost V 9 bases and J 5 bases; bases outside gene matches: 7. Here the CDR3 reads CATKRDRNNSPLHF. The DNA of the CDR3 is TGTGCCACAAAGCGGGACAGAAATAATTCACCCCTCCACTTT.

Many counts were recorded for this clonotype. The chain employs TRBV27 and TRBJ2-1; 9 bases are a match to TRBD1. The germline CDR1 and CDR2 sequences are MNHEY and SMNVEV (reference sequence). After removal of 4 bases from V and 4 bases from J, the junction contained 2 bases not matched to a gene. The CDR3 consists of 14 residues. The CDR3 spells CASSSGTGYNEQFF. CDR3 nucleotides: TGTGCCAGCAGTTCAGGGACAGGGTACAATGAGCAGTTCTTC.

In its sample, this clonotype was seen many times. The chain recombines TRBV29-1 with TRBJ2-3, with 8 nucleotides matching TRBD2. The germline V gene encodes CDR1 SQVTM and CDR2 ANQGSEA. Trimming took 4 bases from V and 4 from J; bases not matched to a gene: 7. This CDR3 has 14 amino acids. In DNA form, the CDR3 reads TGCAGCGTTGTTTCTAGCGGGTTGGCAGATACGCAGTATTTT. Its protein product is CSVVSSGLADTQYF.

This clonotype appeared many times. This chain joins TRBV2 and TRBJ1-5; D might be TRBD1 (5 bases). This CDR3 has 12 residues. In germline, CDR1 is SNHLY, CDR2 FYNNEI. Trimming shortened V by 7 bases and J by 4 bases, and 8 bases separated the two germline ends. CDR3 loop: CASKDTNQPQHF. The CDR3 DNA reads as TGTGCCAGCAAGGACACTAATCAGCCCCAGCATTTT.

This clonotype was detected many times. The J gene is TRBJ1-2, the V gene TRBV10-3; 8 bases map to TRBD1. The CDR3 has 13 amino acids. Germline lookup yields CDR1 ENHRY and CDR2 SYGVKD. Germline trimming cut 4 bases from V and 8 bases from J; bases unmatched to any gene: 6. CDR3 residues: CAISGTGKGGYTF. CDR3 coding DNA: TGTGCCATCAGTGGGACAGGGAAGGGCGGCTACACCTTC.

This clonotype was seen at least ten times. The chain has TRBV11-2 and TRBJ2-3, with D unresolved. The CDR3 is 13 residues long. Trimming left V 5 bases short and J 2 bases short, with 8 bases between. Germline CDR1 and CDR2: SGHAT and FQNNGV. The CDR3 loop is CASSLGSTDTQYF. DNA of the CDR3: TGTGCCAGCAGCCTGGGATCCACAGATACGCAGTATTTT.

This clonotype was detected ten times or more. The V call is TRBV12-3 or TRBV12-4, the J call TRBJ1-5; D is unclear. The CDR3 covers 15 residues. Trimming left V 9 bases short and J 0 bases short, with 15 bases between. CDR3: CASRPTGGSNQPQHF. CDR3 coding DNA: TGTGCCAGTAGGCCCACCGGAGGTAGCAATCAGCCCCAGCATTTT.

This clonotype was found a few times. The chain recombines TRBV27 with TRBJ2-7, with a possible D match to TRBD1 (5 bases). Trimming removed 5 bases at V and 2 bases at J, with 16 bases between. Germline V gene data show CDR1 as MNHEY and CDR2 as SMNVEV (reference sequence). The CDR3 spans 15 residues. The CDR3 region is CASSPRASDPYEQYF. Written as DNA, the CDR3 is TGTGCCAGCAGTCCCAGGGCTTCAGACCCCTACGAGCAGTACTTC.

This clonotype was picked up many times. V gene TRBV7-2 combines with J gene TRBJ1-1; D remains ambiguous. Germline CDR1 is SGHTA and CDR2 is FQGNSA. The ends were cut back, 1 base at V and 3 bases at J, with 9 bases in the middle. The CDR3 has 14 amino acids. The CDR3: CASSLGGRYTEAFF. Written as DNA, the CDR3 is TGTGCCAGCAGCTTAGGTGGTAGATACACTGAAGCTTTCTTT. Using reference TRBV7-2 and TRBJ1-1 for the parts outside the CDR3, the full variable domain is GAGVSQSPSNKVTEKGKDVELRCDPISGHTALYWYRQSLGQGLEFLIYFQGNSAPDKSGLPSDRFSAERTGGSVSTLTIQRTQQEDSAVYLCASSLGGRYTEAFFGQGTRLTVV.

This clonotype was observed at least ten times. This sequence joins TRBV24-1 and TRBJ2-1, with a tentative D call TRBD2 (5 bases). Per the germline V gene, CDR1 is KGHDR and CDR2 is SFDVKD. With 9 bases removed from V and 3 bases from J, the gap between germline ends came to 14 bases. The CDR3 totals 14 residues. DNA of the CDR3: TGTGCCACCGCTCGGGATTCCTACTACAATGAGCAGTTCTTC. It is translated as CATARDSYYNEQFF.

This clonotype was counted many times. This chain connects TRBV11-2 to TRBJ2-1; 12 positions match TRBD2. There are 20 residues in the CDR3. V lost 3 bases and J lost 5; bases outside the gene matches: 17. Germline V lookup: CDR1 SGHAT, CDR2 FQNNGV. In nucleotides, the CDR3 is TGTGCCAGCAGCTTGATCTCTCTAGCGGGGGGGCAGGGCCCTAACAATGAGCAGTTCTTC. Amino acids: CASSLISLAGGQGPNNEQFF.

At least ten counts were recorded for this clonotype. V is TRBV6-6 and J is TRBJ2-3; TRBD2 is a possible D gene (7 bases). The CDR3 has 20 residues. The germline gives CDR1 MNHNY, CDR2 SVGAGI (reference sequence). V was shortened by 4 bases and J by 1 base, with 27 bases between the two germline ends. The CDR3, as DNA: TGTGCCAGCAGTTCACCGACCGCTGGAACGGGGGGCCGCGGCACAGATACGCAGTATTTT. This encodes CASSSPTAGTGGRGTDTQYF.